This T cell receptor (beta chain) is from a study of cytomegalovirus exposure and HLA in healthy donors. Germline V CDR1 and CDR2: SQVTM, ANQGSEA. The CDR3 spans 14 residues. PCR employed 60 Vbeta and 13 Jbeta primers. Method: immunoSEQ multiplex PCR; TCRdb's copy keeps in-frame clones and lacks some. The sample data list about 200,000 clones. The origin of this receptor is a boy younger than 18 in good health and CMV-seronegative. V gene TRBV29-1 combines with J gene TRBJ2-5; the match to TRBD2 covers 7 bases. With the DNA end fitting TRBJ2-7 better, the J assignment may be wrong. Sample: PBMCs. The CDR3 reads CSVGSTSVIYEQYF. CDR3 coding DNA: TGCAGCGTTGGAAGCACTAGCGTAATCTACGAGCAGTACTTC.